Presented here are 18 T cell receptor beta chains from one specimen sequenced in a study of cytomegalovirus exposure and HLA in healthy donors. Method: immunoSEQ multiplex PCR; TCRdb's copy keeps in-frame clones and lacks some. The table lists about 69,000 clones, roughly 95% of them singletons. Sequenced: PBMCs. These receptors came from a woman younger than 35 in good health and CMV-seropositive.

This rearrangement joins TRBV2 to TRBJ1-1, with 11 bases matching TRBD1. The CDR3 length is 14 residues. The germline V gene has CDR1 SNHLY and CDR2 FYNNEI. V gave up 8 bases and J gave up 4 bases; unmatched junction bases: 6. CDR3 loop: CASGGTGGRTEAFF. DNA for the CDR3: TGTGCCAGCGGCGGGACAGGGGGGCGCACTGAAGCTTTCTTT.

The genes are TRBV28 and TRBJ1-2, with no clear D. The CDR3 has 14 residues. V was clipped by 7 bases and J by 4 bases, with 16 bases between them. Germline CDR1 and CDR2: MDHEN and SYDVKM. Here the CDR3 DNA reads TGTGCCAGCACCCCGCTCCCGGGTCGCTATGGCTACACCTTC. It is translated as CASTPLPGRYGYTF.

V and J are TRBV19 and TRBJ2-1, with D maybe TRBD2 (5 bases). The germline V and J ends were trimmed by 1 base and 9 bases, with 10 bases remaining between them. Germline CDR1 LNHDA, CDR2 SQIVND (reference sequence). This CDR3 has 13 amino acids. CDR3: CASSIGTGSEQFF. CDR3 nucleotides: TGTGCCAGTAGTATAGGAACGGGATCTGAGCAGTTCTTC.

This chain joins TRBV27 and TRBJ2-7; 7 bases are a match to TRBD2. Per the germline V gene, CDR1 is MNHEY and CDR2 is SMNVEV (reference sequence). The CDR3 runs to 16 residues. Trimming removed 4 bases from V and 3 bases from J; junction bases left unmatched: 12. The CDR3 is CASSWGGRESLYEQYF. The CDR3 DNA sequence: TGTGCCAGCAGTTGGGGTGGGCGGGAGTCACTCTACGAGCAGTACTTC.

The rearrangement uses TRBV9 and TRBJ1-1; TRBD1 matches at 7 bases. Germline lookup yields CDR1 SGDLS and CDR2 YYNGEE. CDR3 length: 15 residues. The V gene end was trimmed by 3 bases and the J gene end by 5 bases; junction bases not matched to a gene: 10. The CDR3 loop reads CASSEAMTGKTEAFF. DNA of the CDR3: TGTGCCAGCAGCGAGGCAATGACAGGGAAGACTGAAGCTTTCTTT.

This chain connects TRBV7-9 to TRBJ2-7; D might be TRBD1 (6 bases). The CDR3 consists of 17 residues. V gave up 2 bases and J gave up 0 bases, with 17 bases separating them. Germline values: CDR1 SEHNR, CDR2 FQNEAQ (reference sequence). CDR3 nucleotides: TGTGCCAGCAGCTTATTCGGTGGGGGCGAAAGCTCCTACGAGCAGTACTTC. Its protein product is CASSLFGGGESSYEQYF.

The chain links TRBV11-2 to TRBJ2-5; 9 bases are a match to TRBD1. With V trimmed by 5 bases and J by 5 bases, 6 bases remained unmatched. Germline V gives CDR1 SGHAT, CDR2 FQNNGV. The CDR3 loop spans 14 amino acids. The CDR3, as DNA: TGTGCCAGCAGCCCGGACAGGGGATGGGAGACCCAGTACTTC. It encodes CASSPDRGWETQYF.

The chain recombines TRBV28 with TRBJ2-3, with 8 nucleotides matching TRBD2. From germline, CDR1 is MDHEN and CDR2 SYDVKM. This CDR3 contains 15 residues. Trimming at V came to 8 bases and at J to 2 bases, leaving 9 bases not matched to a gene. CDR3 sequence reads: CASRLAGRSTDTQYF. For the CDR3, the DNA is TGTGCCAGCCGCCTAGCGGGCCGATCCACAGATACGCAGTATTTT.

This chain uses TRBV19 with TRBJ1-1; D not resolved. In germline, CDR1 is LNHDA, CDR2 SQIVND (reference sequence). This CDR3 region has 13 residues. V was pared by 7 bases and J by 4 bases, with 13 bases between. For the CDR3, the DNA is TGTGCCAGTACCGCGGGAAGGTCCACTGAAGCTTTCTTT. It encodes CASTAGRSTEAFF.

J is TRBJ2-1 and V is TRBV7-2; TRBD2 aligns across 7 bases. V lost 5 bases, J lost 3 bases, and 1 base stayed unmatched. The CDR3 is made up of 13 amino acids. In germline, CDR1 is SGHTA, CDR2 FQGNSA. CDR3: CASSRGSYNEQFF. The DNA of the CDR3 is TGTGCCAGCAGCCGCGGGAGCTACAATGAGCAGTTCTTC.

The chain combines TRBV5-1 with TRBJ2-7; TRBD2 agrees at 16 bases. The CDR3 loop spans 20 amino acids. Germline V gene lookup returns CDR1 SGHRS and CDR2 YFSETQ. V shed 4 bases and J 3 bases; nucleotides not matched to a gene: 16. The CDR3 is CASSQGLAGGQIGLDYEQYF. As DNA, the CDR3 is TGCGCCAGCAGCCAGGGACTAGCGGGAGGGCAGATTGGTTTAGACTACGAGCAGTACTTC.

The chain links TRBV7-2 to TRBJ2-6; unclear D gene. Germline V gene sequence: CDR1 SGHTA, CDR2 FQGNSA. V lost 1 base and J 0 bases, leaving 4 bases between the germline ends. This CDR3 is 15 amino acids long. The CDR3 region has the DNA TGTGCCAGCAGCTTAGGTAGCTCTGGGGCCAACGTCCTGACTTTC. This codes for CASSLGSSGANVLTF.

The chain employs TRBV7-2 and TRBJ2-1, with TRBD2 matching 10 bases. Unmatched junction bases numbered 15, after V lost 5 bases and J lost 2 bases. The CDR3 consists of 19 residues. Germline-derived CDR1 and CDR2 are SGHTA and FQGNSA. For the CDR3, the DNA is TGTGCCAGCAGCCTTGGCCCCAGCGGGAGGGGGTTCCCCTACAATGAGCAGTTCTTC. Translation: CASSLGPSGRGFPYNEQFF.

This sequence joins TRBV7-8 and TRBJ2-7; unclear D gene. The CDR3 covers 13 residues. Germline V gene sequence: CDR1 SGHVS, CDR2 FQNEAQ. The V end was cut by 5 bases, the J end by 1 base, with 9 bases between. The CDR3 DNA reads TGTGCCAGCAGCATCGGAGCTTCCTACGAGCAGTACTTC. As protein: CASSIGASYEQYF.

The genes are TRBV6-6 and TRBJ2-5; a possible D gene is TRBD1 (5 bases). Looked up from germline, CDR1 is MNHNY and CDR2 is SVGAGI (reference sequence). The CDR3 length is 15 residues. V gave up 0 bases and J gave up 4 bases, with 12 bases separating them. For the CDR3, the DNA is TGTGCCAGCAGTTACTCAAGGGGTACAGGAGAGACCCAGTACTTC. Protein sequence: CASSYSRGTGETQYF.

This clone was seen a single time. The chain carries TRBV29-1 and TRBJ1-5; D uncertain. CDR3 length equals 12 residues. The V and J ends lost 4 bases and 4 bases respectively, with 8 bases between them. The germline V gene has CDR1 SQVTM and CDR2 ANQGSEA. This CDR3 reads CSVGAENQPQHF. CDR3 DNA: TGCAGCGTTGGGGCAGAGAATCAGCCCCAGCATTTT.

Only one count was recorded for this clone. V and J are TRBV6-1 and TRBJ1-5; possible D gene TRBD1, 6 bases. CDR1 and CDR2 (germline): MNHNS, SASEGT. Trimming pared 6 bases from V and 4 bases from J, leaving 10 bases between. The CDR3 sequence is 13 residues long. Here the CDR3 DNA reads TGTGCCAGCAGAACAGGGTTAAATCAGCCCCAGCATTTT. Its protein is CASRTGLNQPQHF.

The V call is TRBV29-1, the J call TRBJ2-7, with 10 bases lining up with TRBD1. The trim removed 7 bases at V and 2 bases at J, leaving 20 bases unmatched. The CDR3 has 18 amino acids. The germline V gene encodes CDR1 SQVTM and CDR2 ANQGSEA. The CDR3 DNA reads TGCAGCGCAAATCTGACAGGGGGCGCCGAGACTAGCACCTACGAGCAGTACTTC. Protein product: CSANLTGGAETSTYEQYF.